The T cell receptor (beta chain) under discussion was sequenced for a study of monozygotic twins with cystic fibrosis. Across the whole study: With about 15 PCR cycles, barcoded libraries came from around 3 micrograms of fragmented DNA.

Assay used: immunoSEQ multiplex PCR; TCRdb lists only in-frame clones, some missing. The sample has roughly 14,000 clones; roughly 98% are singletons. Trimming stripped 0 bases from V and 8 bases from J, with 14 bases between. In germline, CDR1 is SGHRS, CDR2 YFSETQ. CDR3 size: 15 residues. Notes on the study in general: Low clonality (median about 0.0095) suggested a mostly naive repertoire. J usage was most co-twin-similar in 8 of 16 pairs, V in 13.

As for this clone: Its antigen is as yet unknown.

The specimen was blood. The rearrangement joins TRBV5-1 to TRBJ2-2, with D hard to call. This clonotype originated in a girl between 2 and 10 years old with cystic fibrosis. This chain's CDR3 is CASSLASPQRGELFF. The CDR3 DNA is TGCGCCAGCAGCTTGGCCTCGCCCCAGAGGGGGGAGCTGTTTTTT.